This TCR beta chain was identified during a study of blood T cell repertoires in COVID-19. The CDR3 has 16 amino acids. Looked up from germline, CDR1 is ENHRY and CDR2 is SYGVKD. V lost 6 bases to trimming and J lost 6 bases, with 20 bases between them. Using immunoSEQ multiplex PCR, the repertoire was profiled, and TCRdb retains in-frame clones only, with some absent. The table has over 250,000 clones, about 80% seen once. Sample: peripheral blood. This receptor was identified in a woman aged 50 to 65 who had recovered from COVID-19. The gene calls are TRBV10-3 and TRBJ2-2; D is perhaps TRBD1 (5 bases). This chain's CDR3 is CAIRQDLYNMAGELFF. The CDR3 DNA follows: TGTGCCATCAGACAGGATCTTTATAATATGGCCGGGGAGCTGTTTTTT.